The entry below describes one T cell receptor (beta chain). The antigen remains undetermined. It was patients with CD8+CD57+ cell expansion by flow cytometry who were chosen for sequencing. This CDR3 is 15 amino acids long. CDR1 and CDR2 (germline): ENHRY, SYGVKD. Trimming cost V 0 bases and J 2 bases, with 8 bases left between them. This sample stems from a study of CD8+CD57+ T cells in acquired aplastic anemia. CDR3 and TCR beta VDJ profiling relied on a genomic DNA template. In TCRdb, the reads were re-called with MiXCR into one record per CDR3 protein. The top ten hold 1.8% of the sample, which has about 180,000 distinct CDR3 sequences, 48% seen once. The study's findings and limits: A set of 25 to 30 CD8+ CDR3 sequences was shared between patients and controls, and these sequences appeared highly expressed in patients.

This clonotype originated in a human donor with aplastic anemia. The chain joins TRBV10-3 to TRBJ1-3; D ambiguous. Sequencing was carried out using sorted CD4+, CD8+, or CD8+CD57+ T cells (not recorded which) from PBMCs. In nucleotides, the CDR3 is TGTGCCATCAGTGAGTCGCCAGTGCCTGGAAACACCATATATTTT. Its translation: CAISESPVPGNTIYF.